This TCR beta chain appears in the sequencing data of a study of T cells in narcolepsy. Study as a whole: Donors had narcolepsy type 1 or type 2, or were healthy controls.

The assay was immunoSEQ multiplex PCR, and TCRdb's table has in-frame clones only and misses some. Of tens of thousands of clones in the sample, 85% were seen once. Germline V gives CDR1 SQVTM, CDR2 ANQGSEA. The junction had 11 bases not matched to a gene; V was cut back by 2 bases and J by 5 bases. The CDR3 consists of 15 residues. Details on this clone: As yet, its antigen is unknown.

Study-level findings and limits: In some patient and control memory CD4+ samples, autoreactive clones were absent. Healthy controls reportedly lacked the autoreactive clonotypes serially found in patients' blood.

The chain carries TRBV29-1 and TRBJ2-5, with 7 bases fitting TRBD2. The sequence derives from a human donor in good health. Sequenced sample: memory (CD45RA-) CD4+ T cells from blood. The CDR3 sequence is CSVEPGGGRDETQYF. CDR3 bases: TGCAGCGTTGAACCTGGAGGCGGGAGAGACGAGACCCAGTACTTC.